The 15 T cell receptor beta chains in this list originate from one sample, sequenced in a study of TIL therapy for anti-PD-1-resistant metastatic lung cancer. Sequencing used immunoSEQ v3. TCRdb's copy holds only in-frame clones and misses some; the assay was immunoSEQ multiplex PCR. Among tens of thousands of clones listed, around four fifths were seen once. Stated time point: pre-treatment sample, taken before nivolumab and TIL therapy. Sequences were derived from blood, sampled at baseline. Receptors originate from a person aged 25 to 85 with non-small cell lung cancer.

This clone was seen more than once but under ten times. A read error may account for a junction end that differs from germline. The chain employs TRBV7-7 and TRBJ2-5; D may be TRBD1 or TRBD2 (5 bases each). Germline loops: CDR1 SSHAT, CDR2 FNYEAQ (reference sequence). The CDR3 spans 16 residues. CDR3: CASSLEPGRLQETQYF. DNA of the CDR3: TGTGCTAGCAGCTTAGAACCGGGGCGCCTCCAAGAGACCCAGTACTTC.

CDR3 DNA: TGTGCCAGCAGCGTAGCAGGGAAGAACACTGAAGCTTTCTTT. Its protein is CASSVAGKNTEAFF. The chain has TRBV9 and TRBJ1-1, with D perhaps matching TRBD1 (5 bases). The germline V gene has CDR1 SGDLS and CDR2 YYNGEE. V gave up 0 bases and J gave up 1 base, with 7 bases separating them. The CDR3 contains 14 residues. The whole variable domain, remainder taken from reference TRBV9 and TRBJ1-1, is DSGVTQTPKHLITATGQRVTLRCSPRSGDLSVYWYQQSLDQGLQFLIQYYNGEERAKGNILERFSAQQFPDLHSELNLSSLELGDSALYFCASSVAGKNTEAFFGQGTRLTVV.

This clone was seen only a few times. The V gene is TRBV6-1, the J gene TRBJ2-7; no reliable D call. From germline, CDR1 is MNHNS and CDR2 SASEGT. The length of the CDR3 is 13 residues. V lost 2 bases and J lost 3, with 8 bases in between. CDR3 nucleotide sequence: TGTGCCAGCAGTGAAATCGCTCTCTACGAGCAGTACTTC. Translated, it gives CASSEIALYEQYF.

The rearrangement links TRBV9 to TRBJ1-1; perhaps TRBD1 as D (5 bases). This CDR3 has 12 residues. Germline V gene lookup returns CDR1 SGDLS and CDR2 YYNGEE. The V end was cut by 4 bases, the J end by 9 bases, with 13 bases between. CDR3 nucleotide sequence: TGTGCCAGCAGCCTTGGGACGGGAAAAGCTTTCTTT. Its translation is CASSLGTGKAFF.

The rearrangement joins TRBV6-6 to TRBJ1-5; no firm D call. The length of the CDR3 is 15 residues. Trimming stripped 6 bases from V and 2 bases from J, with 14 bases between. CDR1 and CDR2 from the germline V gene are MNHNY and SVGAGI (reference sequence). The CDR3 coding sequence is TGTGCCAGCAGCCCTCACGGCGGAGGCAATCAGCCCCAGCATTTT. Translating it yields CASSPHGGGNQPQHF.

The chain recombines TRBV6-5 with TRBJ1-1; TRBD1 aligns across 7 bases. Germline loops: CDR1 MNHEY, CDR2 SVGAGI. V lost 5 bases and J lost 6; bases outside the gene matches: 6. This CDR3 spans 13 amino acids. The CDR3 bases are TGTGCCAGCAGTCAATTCAGGGGGGCTGAAGCTTTCTTT. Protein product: CASSQFRGAEAFF.

CDR3 protein: CASSRSGQGSYEQYF. The DNA for the CDR3 is TGTGCCAGCAGCCGGAGTGGACAGGGGTCCTACGAGCAGTACTTC. This rearrangement joins TRBV7-6 to TRBJ2-7, with TRBD1 matching over 9 bases. The junction had 6 bases not matched to a gene; V was cut back by 5 bases and J by 1 base. The CDR3 totals 15 residues. CDR1 and CDR2 from the germline V gene are SGHVS and FNYEAQ. Based on the CDR3 plus reference TRBV7-6 and TRBJ2-7, the full variable domain is GAGVSQSPRYKVTKRGQDVALRCDPISGHVSLYWYRQALGQGPEFLTYFNYEAQQDKSGLPNDRFSAERPEGSISTLTIQRTEQRDSAMYRCASSRSGQGSYEQYFGPGTRLTVT.

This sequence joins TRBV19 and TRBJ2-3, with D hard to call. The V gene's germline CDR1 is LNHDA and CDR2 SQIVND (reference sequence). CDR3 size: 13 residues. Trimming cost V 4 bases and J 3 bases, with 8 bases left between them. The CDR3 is CASSTEKTDTQYF. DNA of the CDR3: TGTGCCAGTAGTACCGAGAAGACAGATACGCAGTATTTT. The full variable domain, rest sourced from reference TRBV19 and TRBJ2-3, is DGGITQSPKYLFRKEGQNVTLSCEQNLNHDAMYWYRQDPGQGLRLIYYSQIVNDFQKGDIAEGYSVSREKKESFPLTVTSAQKNPTAFYLCASSTEKTDTQYFGPGTRLTVL.

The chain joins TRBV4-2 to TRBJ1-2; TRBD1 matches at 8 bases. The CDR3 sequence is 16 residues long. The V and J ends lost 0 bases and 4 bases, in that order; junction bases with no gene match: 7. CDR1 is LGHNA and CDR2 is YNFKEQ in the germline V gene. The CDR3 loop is CASSQELTGGGYGYTF. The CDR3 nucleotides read TGTGCCAGCAGCCAAGAGTTAACAGGGGGGGGCTATGGCTACACCTTC.

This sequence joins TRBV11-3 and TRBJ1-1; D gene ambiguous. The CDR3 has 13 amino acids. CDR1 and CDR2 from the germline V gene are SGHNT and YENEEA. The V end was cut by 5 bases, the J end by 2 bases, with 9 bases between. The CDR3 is CASSQPPNTEAFF. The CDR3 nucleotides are TGTGCCAGCAGCCAACCCCCCAACACTGAAGCTTTCTTT.

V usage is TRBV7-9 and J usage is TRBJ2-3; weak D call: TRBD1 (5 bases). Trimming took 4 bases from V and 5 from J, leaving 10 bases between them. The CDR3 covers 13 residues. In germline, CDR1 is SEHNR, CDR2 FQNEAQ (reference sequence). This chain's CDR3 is CASSYDSLDTQYF. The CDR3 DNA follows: TGTGCCAGCAGCTACGACAGTCTAGATACGCAGTATTTT. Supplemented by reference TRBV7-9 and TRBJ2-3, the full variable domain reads DTGVSQNPRHKITKRGQNVTFRCDPISEHNRLYWYRQTLGQGPEFLTYFQNEAQLEKSRLLSDRFSAERPKGSFSTLEIQRTEQGDSAMYLCASSYDSLDTQYFGPGTRLTVL.

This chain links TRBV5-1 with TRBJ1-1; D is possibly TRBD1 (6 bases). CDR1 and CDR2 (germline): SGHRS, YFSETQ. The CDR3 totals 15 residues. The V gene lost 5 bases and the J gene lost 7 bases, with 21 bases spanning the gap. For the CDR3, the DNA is TGCGCCAGCAGAGAATGGGACCCCCTAGGGGGTGAAGCTTTCTTT. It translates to CASREWDPLGGEAFF.

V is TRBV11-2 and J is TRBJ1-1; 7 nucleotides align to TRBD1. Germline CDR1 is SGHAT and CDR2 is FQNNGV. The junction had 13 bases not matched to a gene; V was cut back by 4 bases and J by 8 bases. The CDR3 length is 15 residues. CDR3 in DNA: TGTGCCAGCAGCTCAGTTACGGGACAGTTTATAGAAGCTTTCTTT. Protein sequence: CASSSVTGQFIEAFF.

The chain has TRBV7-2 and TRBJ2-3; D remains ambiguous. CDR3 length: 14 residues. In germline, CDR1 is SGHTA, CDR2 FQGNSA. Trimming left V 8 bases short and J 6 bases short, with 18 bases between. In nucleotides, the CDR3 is TGTGCCAGCGGCGTGGGTCTAGTTGTGGATACGCAGTATTTT. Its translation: CASGVGLVVDTQYF. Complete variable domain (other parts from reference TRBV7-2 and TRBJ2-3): GAGVSQSPSNKVTEKGKDVELRCDPISGHTALYWYRQSLGQGLEFLIYFQGNSAPDKSGLPSDRFSAERTGGSVSTLTIQRTQQEDSAVYLCASGVGLVVDTQYFGPGTRLTVL.

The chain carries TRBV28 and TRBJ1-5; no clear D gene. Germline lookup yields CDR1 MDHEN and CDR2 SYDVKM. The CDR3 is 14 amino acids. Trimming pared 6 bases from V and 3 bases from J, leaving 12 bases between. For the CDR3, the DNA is TGTGCCAGCAGCTCACAATATTCCAATCAGCCCCAGCATTTT. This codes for CASSSQYSNQPQHF.